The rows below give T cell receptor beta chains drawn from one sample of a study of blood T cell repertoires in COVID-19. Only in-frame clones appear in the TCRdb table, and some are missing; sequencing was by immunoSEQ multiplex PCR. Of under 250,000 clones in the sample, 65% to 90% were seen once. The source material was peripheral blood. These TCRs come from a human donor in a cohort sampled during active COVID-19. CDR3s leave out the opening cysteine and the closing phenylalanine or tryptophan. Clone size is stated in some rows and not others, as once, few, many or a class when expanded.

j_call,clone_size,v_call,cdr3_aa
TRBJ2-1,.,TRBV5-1,ATSWSFGHNEQF
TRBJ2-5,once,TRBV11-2,ASSLYGDRDETQY
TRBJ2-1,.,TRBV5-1,ASSLVVGRFGSYNEQF
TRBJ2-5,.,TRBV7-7,ASSPGTGMGETQY
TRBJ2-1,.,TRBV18,ASSPRGTGMTSGGYNEQF
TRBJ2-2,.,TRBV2,ATYPGGGAGELF
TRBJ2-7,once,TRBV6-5,ATSRATNYEQY
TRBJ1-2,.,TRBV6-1,ASSEIGGYGYT
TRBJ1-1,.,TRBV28,ASSFYGTEAF
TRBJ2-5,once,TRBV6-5,ASSNQRNGETQY
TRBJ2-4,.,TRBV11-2,ASTPTPGGGGFQY
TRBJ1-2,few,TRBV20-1,SASPANYGYT
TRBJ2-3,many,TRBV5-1,ASSSGQTSTDTQY
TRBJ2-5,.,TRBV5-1,ASSSRVGGETQY
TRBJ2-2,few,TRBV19,ASSKTGALNTGELF
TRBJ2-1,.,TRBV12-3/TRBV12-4,ATCSYNEQF
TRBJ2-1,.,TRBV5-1,ASSFPSGSRDEQF
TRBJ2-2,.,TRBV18,ASSPGTGSNTGELF
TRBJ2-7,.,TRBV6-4,ASRISQETSGRPYEQY